Below are 9 T cell receptor beta chains sequenced from a single sample in a study of human T cells and chemical hapten exposure. Indicated time point: patch test 3, about 24 weeks after DPC sensitization. Documented treatment: therapeutic diphenylcyclopropenone sensitization with weekly scalp DPC. TCRdb ran MiXCR on the RACE reads and lists one entry per CDR3 protein. The sample includes about 90,000 distinct CDR3 sequences, roughly 10% seen only once; the top ten take 1.1%. Sequenced here: whole blood, sampled in connection with sensitization to the hapten diphenylcyclopropenone (DPC). The receptors come from a woman younger than 45 with alopecia areata. Some clones in this sample may be carry-over from other donors' samples.

This clonotype turned up a few times. The chain uses TRBV29-1 and TRBJ2-2; D not resolved. The CDR3 sequence is 13 residues long. Per germline, CDR1 SQVTM and CDR2 ANQGSEA. The DNA for the CDR3 is TGCGGCTTACAGAACACTAACGCCGGGGAGCTGTTTTTT. Its translation: CGLQNTNAGELFF.

This clonotype was found many times. This sequence joins TRBV4-3 and TRBJ1-5; the D is unclear. Trimming took 0 bases from V and 6 from J, leaving 6 bases between them. Germline V gene data show CDR1 as LGHNA and CDR2 as YSLEER. CDR3 length: 13 amino acids. This chain's CDR3 is CASSQEGGQPQHF. For the CDR3, the DNA is TGCGCCAGCAGCCAAGAGGGCGGTCAGCCCCAGCATTTT.

Comments on this clonotype: This may stem from a read error, because a much larger clone lies one nucleotide away. This chain uses TRBV12-3 or TRBV12-4 with TRBJ1-5; the D gene is possibly TRBD1 (5 bases). V was pared by 5 bases and J by 8 bases, with 19 bases between. CDR3 length equals 15 residues. DNA of the CDR3: TGTGCCAGCAGTCTAGGGACGGTGTCGGGGAAGCCCCAGCATTTT. Residues: CASSLGTVSGKPQHF.

J is TRBJ1-2 and V is TRBV6-5, with a weak D call TRBD1 (6 bases). The CDR3 has 12 amino acids. From germline, CDR1 is MNHEY and CDR2 SVGAGI. With 6 bases removed from V and 8 bases from J, the gap between germline ends came to 13 bases. DNA for the CDR3: TGTGCCAGCAGACTCAGGGGACAAGGCTACACCTTC. Its translation is CASRLRGQGYTF.

The CDR3 sequence is CASSSRLARGETQYF. The CDR3 region has the DNA TGTGCCAGCAGCTCCCGACTAGCGCGGGGAGAGACCCAGTACTTC. The chain employs TRBV5-4 and TRBJ2-5; 8 positions agree with TRBD2. CDR3 length: 15 residues. CDR1 is SGHNT, CDR2 YYREEE, per germline (reference sequence). With 3 bases clipped from V and 4 bases from J, the junction kept 8 bases outside the gene matches.

The chain combines TRBV28 with TRBJ1-5; TRBD1 aligns across 7 bases. Trimming removed 5 bases from V and 6 bases from J; junction bases left unmatched: 10. CDR1 is MDHEN and CDR2 is SYDVKM in the germline V gene. The CDR3 has 15 residues. CDR3 in amino acids: CASSPLGGGGQPQHF. CDR3 nucleotides: TGTGCCAGCAGTCCCCTCGGAGGGGGCGGTCAGCCCCAGCATTTT.

This clonotype has ten or more counts. The chain is built from TRBV12-3 or TRBV12-4 and TRBJ2-3, with a possible D match to TRBD1 (5 bases). CDR3 length: 13 residues. V dropped 6 bases and J dropped 7 bases, with 14 bases sitting between them. The CDR3 DNA reads TGTGCCAGCAGCCCCCCCAGGGAAAATACGCAGTATTTT. As protein: CASSPPRENTQYF.

This clonotype was picked up many times. The genes are TRBV6-2 or TRBV6-3 and TRBJ2-7; unclear D gene. CDR1 is MNHEY, CDR2 SVGEGT, per germline. The V end lost 4 bases, the J end lost 7 bases, and 8 bases lay between the germline ends. The CDR3 is 11 amino acids. The DNA of the CDR3 is TGTGCCAGCAGTTTCTATCCTGAGCAGTACTTC. Its protein is CASSFYPEQYF.

This chain uses TRBV7-9 with TRBJ2-2; 12 bases are a match to TRBD1. V trimming: 5 bases; J trimming: 4 bases; junction bases outside the gene matches: 2. The CDR3 extends over 15 amino acids. The V gene's germline CDR1 is SEHNR and CDR2 FQNEAQ (reference sequence). The CDR3 loop reads CASSRGQGATGELFF. Here the CDR3 DNA reads TGTGCCAGCAGCCGGGGACAGGGGGCCACCGGGGAGCTGTTTTTT.